Presented here are 20 T cell receptor beta chains from one specimen sequenced in a study of breast tumors, draining lymph nodes, adjacent tissues. Samples came from axillary lymph nodes draining the breast cancer. TCRdb re-analysed the multiplex PCR reads in MiXCR, keeping a single row per CDR3 protein. The sample carries roughly 130,000 distinct CDR3 sequences, about 20% recorded once. The material sequenced was axillary lymph node tissue. Every receptor here comes from a female donor with breast cancer. Some clones in this sample may be carry-over from other donors' samples.

This clonotype has at least ten counts. The chain carries TRBV11-2 and TRBJ2-3; TRBD2 matches 8 bases. With V trimmed by 4 bases and J by 2 bases, 8 bases remained unmatched. This CDR3 region has 16 residues. The germline gives CDR1 SGHAT, CDR2 FQNNGV. The CDR3: CASSSMGSGTTDTQYF. The CDR3 nucleotides read TGTGCCAGCAGCTCTATGGGTAGCGGGACCACAGATACGCAGTATTTT.

This clonotype was picked up many times. V usage is TRBV4-1 and J usage is TRBJ2-5, with D perhaps matching TRBD1 (5 bases). The length of the CDR3 is 14 residues. V was clipped by 5 bases and J by 3 bases, with 13 bases between them. The germline CDR1 and CDR2 sequences are MGHRA and YSYEKL. The CDR3 reads CASSYRQHEETQYF. In DNA, the CDR3 is TGCGCCAGCAGCTACCGACAGCATGAAGAGACCCAGTACTTC.

This clonotype was recorded many times. The rearrangement uses TRBV7-9 and TRBJ1-3, with unresolved D. From germline, CDR1 is SEHNR and CDR2 FQNEAQ (reference sequence). With 11 bases removed from V and 0 bases from J, the gap between germline ends came to 11 bases. This CDR3 spans 13 amino acids. For the CDR3, the DNA is TGTGCCGTTAGGACCGACTCTGGAAACACCATATATTTT. This translates into CAVRTDSGNTIYF.

This clonotype was observed at least ten times. This chain joins TRBV7-8 and TRBJ2-7; D possibly matches TRBD1 or TRBD2 (6 bases each). The V gene's germline CDR1 is SGHVS and CDR2 FQNEAQ. The CDR3 totals 16 residues. Trimming shortened V by 5 bases and J by 3 bases, and 20 bases separated the two germline ends. The DNA for the CDR3 is TGTGCCAGCAGCCCCTTGGGGGGCCAGGCCGTCTACGAGCAGTACTTC. As protein: CASSPLGGQAVYEQYF.

This clonotype was observed at least ten times. The chain combines TRBV6-1 with TRBJ2-2; D is unclear. This CDR3 is built from 15 residues. Germline-derived CDR1 and CDR2 are MNHNS and SASEGT. Between the trimmed V and J ends, which lost 6 bases and 2 bases, there was a span of 13 bases. Here the CDR3 reads CASRRRQLNTGELFF. In nucleotides, the CDR3 is TGTGCCAGCAGGCGAAGGCAACTCAACACCGGGGAGCTGTTTTTT.

This clonotype was seen at least ten times. The V and J genes are TRBV14 and TRBJ2-7; 7 bases fit TRBD2. V was clipped by 2 bases and J by 4 bases; unmatched bases: 14. CDR1 is SGHDN and CDR2 is FVKESK in the germline V gene. This CDR3 comprises 17 residues. The CDR3 DNA sequence: TGTGCCAGCAGCCAATCCGTGGGCCTAGCGGAGATATACGAGCAGTACTTC. It codes for CASSQSVGLAEIYEQYF.

This clonotype showed up many times. The chain links TRBV19 to TRBJ2-7, with D uncertain. Germline V gene lookup returns CDR1 LNHDA and CDR2 SQIVND (reference sequence). Trimming shortened V by 5 bases and J by 3 bases, and 17 bases separated the two germline ends. This CDR3 is built from 15 residues. Here the CDR3 reads CASSLSTGPLYEQYF. The CDR3 DNA reads as TGTGCCAGTAGTCTCTCGACGGGCCCCCTCTACGAGCAGTACTTC.

This clonotype was recorded at least ten times. The chain recombines TRBV15 with TRBJ2-5; no definite D call. There are 12 residues in the CDR3. From germline, CDR1 is LNHNV and CDR2 YYDKDF (reference sequence). The V gene lost 0 bases and the J gene lost 6 bases, with 5 bases spanning the gap. In nucleotides, the CDR3 is TGTGCCACCAGCAGAGATCACCAGACCCAGTACTTC. Protein: CATSRDHQTQYF.

A note on this clonotype: Germline is not matched at one junction end, which may reflect a read error. J is TRBJ2-1 and V is TRBV4-1; 9 positions match TRBD2. With the DNA end fitting TRBJ2-7 better, the J assignment may be wrong. CDR3 size: 16 residues. Germline values: CDR1 MGHRA, CDR2 YSYEKL. CDR3 protein: CASSRRISGGSYEQYF. The CDR3 nucleotides are TGTGCCAGCAGCCGGCGGATTAGCGGGGGCTCCTACGAGCAGTACTTC.

Note on this clonotype: Possible read error: a much larger clone is one base away. This chain connects TRBV19 to TRBJ2-7, with 11 nucleotides matching TRBD1. This CDR3 spans 16 amino acids. From germline, CDR1 is LNHDA and CDR2 SQIVND (reference sequence). V trimming: 10 bases; J trimming: 6 bases; junction bases outside the gene matches: 17. CDR3 amino acids: CATRDRGERGSAEQYF. The DNA for the CDR3 is TGTGCCACCCGGGACAGGGGGGAGCGGGGGTCTGCCGAGCAGTACTTC.

This clonotype has a count of ten or more. The V and J genes are TRBV7-9 and TRBJ1-3; 7 nucleotides match TRBD1. V shed 3 bases and J 3 bases; nucleotides not matched to a gene: 2. Germline V CDR1 and CDR2: SEHNR, FQNEAQ (reference sequence). There are 14 residues in the CDR3. The CDR3 loop is CASSFQGGGNTIYF. CDR3 DNA sequence: TGTGCCAGCAGCTTCCAGGGGGGTGGAAACACCATATATTTT.

The count of this clonotype is one. V and J are TRBV19 and TRBJ1-5; D gene uncertain. Trimming took 4 bases from V and 5 from J, leaving 15 bases between them. Germline CDR1 reads LNHDA; CDR2 reads SQIVND (reference sequence). This CDR3 comprises 15 residues. CDR3 coding DNA: TGTGCCAGTAGTACTAAGGCACAGTCTCATCAGCCCCAGCATTTT. This encodes CASSTKAQSHQPQHF.

This clonotype occurred a few times. The rearrangement uses TRBV6-5 and TRBJ1-3; D gene unclear. V was shortened by 2 bases and J by 0 bases, with 8 bases between the two germline ends. Germline-derived CDR1 and CDR2 are MNHEY and SVGAGI. The length of the CDR3 is 15 residues. The CDR3 DNA sequence: TGTGCCAGCAGTTACAACGGGCGCTCTGGAAACACCATATATTTT. It specifies CASSYNGRSGNTIYF.

The table lists this clonotype with many counts. The CDR3: CASSQPLTGGLSYEQYF. As DNA, the CDR3 is TGTGCCAGCAGTCAACCCTTAACCGGGGGTTTGTCCTACGAGCAGTACTTC. The chain links TRBV6-1 to TRBJ2-7; TRBD2 is a possible D gene (6 bases). Trimming removed 5 bases from V and 1 base from J, with 21 bases in between. The CDR3 totals 17 residues. Germline loops: CDR1 MNHNS, CDR2 SASEGT.

This clonotype has more than one count but fewer than ten. Just one base apart from a much larger clone, this may be a read error. The rearrangement joins TRBV20-1 to TRBJ2-1; TRBD1 matches 7 bases. V shed 6 bases and J 10 bases; nucleotides not matched to a gene: 15. This CDR3 comprises 14 residues. Germline assignment: CDR1 DFQATT and CDR2 SNEGSKA (reference sequence). DNA of the CDR3: TGCAGTGCACGGACAGGTGGAGGTATTTGGGAGCAGTTCTTC. Protein: CSARTGGGIWEQFF.

In its sample, this clonotype was seen a few times. J is TRBJ2-2 and V is TRBV5-6; tentatively, D is TRBD2 (6 bases). This CDR3 has 18 residues. CDR1 is SGHDT, CDR2 YYEEEE, per germline. V lost 4 bases, J lost 4 bases, and 23 bases lay in between. The CDR3, as DNA: TGTGCCAGCAGCGATGAAAAACTGGGGGGTCGGTCCACCGGGGAGCTGTTTTTT. Residues: CASSDEKLGGRSTGELFF.

The table lists this clonotype with many counts. This rearrangement joins TRBV20-1 to TRBJ2-3; D may be TRBD2 (7 bases). CDR1 is DFQATT, CDR2 SNEGSKA, per germline (reference sequence). This CDR3 spans 16 amino acids. Between the trimmed V and J ends, which lost 4 bases and 4 bases, there was a span of 21 bases. The CDR3 is CSANPSSGGHSDTQYF. In DNA, the CDR3 is TGCAGTGCTAATCCGTCCTCGGGGGGCCACTCAGATACGCAGTATTTT.

This clonotype is classed as medium-sized. This sequence joins TRBV14 and TRBJ2-5, with 8 bases matching TRBD2. The J segment lost 7 bases and the V segment lost 4 bases, leaving 11 bases of the junction unmatched. This CDR3 region has 15 residues. The germline CDR1 and CDR2 sequences are SGHDN and FVKESK. CDR3 nucleotides: TGTGCCAGCAGCCTCACGACTAGCGAAACAGGGACCCAGTACTTC. This sequence encodes CASSLTTSETGTQYF. Full variable domain (rest looked up from reference TRBV14 and TRBJ2-5): EAGVTQFPSHSVIEKGQTVTLRCDPISGHDNLYWYRRVMGKEIKFLLHFVKESKQDESGMPNNRFLAERTGGTYSTLKVQPAELEDSGVYFCASSLTTSETGTQYFGPGTRLLVL.

This clonotype was recorded many times. The V gene is TRBV6-1, the J gene TRBJ1-2, with TRBD1 matching 8 bases. Trimming cost V 2 bases and J 4 bases; bases outside gene matches: 9. The germline V gene encodes CDR1 MNHNS and CDR2 SASEGT. This CDR3 contains 16 residues. The CDR3, as DNA: TGTGCCAGCAGTGAACTCGACAGGGGCATTAGCTATGGCTACACCTTC. It is translated as CASSELDRGISYGYTF.

This clonotype was detected a few times. J is TRBJ1-5 and V is TRBV2, with 9 positions matching TRBD1. CDR3 length: 16 residues. Germline V gene data show CDR1 as SNHLY and CDR2 as FYNNEI. V was pared by 5 bases and J by 6 bases, with 11 bases of the junction left unmatched. CDR3 sequence (DNA): TGTGCCAGCAGTTCCCAAGGGACAGGGCTTGGTCAGCCCCAGCATTTT. Translated: CASSSQGTGLGQPQHF. Combining the CDR3 with reference TRBV2 and TRBJ1-5 gives the whole variable domain EPEVTQTPSHQVTQMGQEVILRCVPISNHLYFYWYRQILGQKVEFLVSFYNNEISEKSEIFDDQFSVERPDGSNFTLKIRSTKLEDSAMYFCASSSQGTGLGQPQHFGDGTRLSIL.